The 23 T cell receptor beta chains below come from one sample, sequenced in a study of blood T cell repertoires in COVID-19. Only in-frame clones appear in the TCRdb table, and some are missing; sequencing was by immunoSEQ multiplex PCR. The table includes 52,000 or so clones, 90% detected once. Sequencing was performed on peripheral blood. The receptors come from a woman older than 75 with acute or convalescent COVID-19.

V and J are TRBV6-5 and TRBJ1-5, with TRBD1 matching over 7 bases. The CDR3 has 15 amino acids. V lost 6 bases and J lost 6; bases outside the gene matches: 11. CDR1 is MNHEY and CDR2 is SVGAGI in the germline V gene. CDR3: CASRLAEGAGQPQHF. CDR3 DNA sequence: TGTGCCAGCAGACTGGCCGAGGGGGCGGGTCAGCCCCAGCATTTT.

The chain combines TRBV9 with TRBJ1-1; 7 nucleotides match TRBD1. The V gene end was trimmed by 3 bases and the J gene end by 4 bases; junction bases not matched to a gene: 6. This CDR3 is built from 14 residues. In germline, CDR1 is SGDLS, CDR2 YYNGEE. The CDR3 loop reads CASSAQTGITEAFF. The CDR3, as DNA: TGTGCCAGCAGCGCCCAGACAGGGATCACTGAAGCTTTCTTT.

The V and J genes are TRBV4-3 and TRBJ1-2, with D possibly matching TRBD1 (5 bases). This CDR3 has 15 residues. V was cut by 0 bases and J by 6 bases, with 14 bases left in between. The germline gives CDR1 LGHNA, CDR2 YSLEER. Here the CDR3 DNA reads TGCGCCAGCAGCCAAGATCTTGCAGGGAGGCATGGCTACACCTTC. Translating it yields CASSQDLAGRHGYTF.

This clone was detected once. The chain employs TRBV11-3 and TRBJ2-2, with TRBD2 matching over 14 bases. This CDR3 is 20 amino acids long. J gave up 6 bases and V 5 bases, and 17 bases lay outside the gene matches. Germline V lookup: CDR1 SGHNT, CDR2 YENEEA. CDR3 residues: CASSARPGTSGSGFAGELFF. In nucleotides, the CDR3 is TGTGCCAGCAGCGCACGACCCGGGACTAGCGGGAGCGGCTTCGCCGGGGAGCTGTTTTTT.

The chain couples TRBV7-2 to TRBJ2-2; perhaps TRBD2 as D (6 bases). Germline values: CDR1 SGHTA, CDR2 FQGNSA. V lost 1 base and J 7 bases, leaving 13 bases between the germline ends. CDR3 size: 15 residues. CDR3 residues: CASSLVAGRVGELFF. CDR3 DNA: TGTGCCAGCAGCTTAGTTGCGGGAAGGGTCGGGGAGCTGTTTTTT.

This clone was detected only once. The J gene is TRBJ2-1, the V gene TRBV5-1; 13 positions match TRBD2. Germline V gene sequence: CDR1 SGHRS, CDR2 YFSETQ. Trimming cost V 3 bases and J 4 bases; bases outside gene matches: 4. There are 16 residues in the CDR3. The CDR3 region has the DNA TGCGCCAGCAGCTCTCCGGGACTAGCGGGATACAATGAGCAGTTCTTC. It codes for CASSSPGLAGYNEQFF.

The chain carries TRBV19 and TRBJ2-7; D is perhaps TRBD2 (5 bases). CDR3 size: 15 residues. CDR1 and CDR2 from the germline V gene are LNHDA and SQIVND (reference sequence). The germline V and J ends were trimmed by 10 bases and 0 bases, with 19 bases remaining between them. The CDR3 here is CATSRGLQISYEQYF. The CDR3 nucleotides are TGTGCCACTTCGCGCGGGCTCCAGATCTCCTACGAGCAGTACTTC.

The chain links TRBV10-3 to TRBJ1-3, with D unresolved. Germline CDR1 and CDR2: ENHRY and SYGVKD. The CDR3 has 17 amino acids. With 0 bases removed from V and 7 bases from J, the gap between germline ends came to 19 bases. In DNA form, the CDR3 reads TGTGCCATCAGTGAGTCATCCGGCCCATCGAGGGCTAACACCATATATTTT. It translates to CAISESSGPSRANTIYF.

This chain links TRBV5-1 with TRBJ2-7; no clear D gene. V lost 0 bases and J lost 3, with 7 bases in between. Germline V lookup: CDR1 SGHRS, CDR2 YFSETQ. The CDR3 has 13 residues. DNA of the CDR3: TGCGCCAGCAGCTTGGACAGATACTACGAGCAGTACTTC. Protein product: CASSLDRYYEQYF.

The chain is built from TRBV30 and TRBJ1-2; D might be TRBD1 (6 bases). Per the germline V gene, CDR1 is GTSNPN and CDR2 is SVGIG (reference sequence). Trimming took off 5 bases at V and 3 bases at J, with 10 bases between the two ends. The CDR3 length is 12 residues. CDR3 protein: CAWGDIYYGYTF. The DNA of the CDR3 is TGTGCCTGGGGGGACATTTACTATGGCTACACCTTC.

The rearrangement uses TRBV9 and TRBJ1-5; tentative D call: TRBD1 (5 bases). The CDR3 consists of 13 residues. V was trimmed by 3 bases and J by 7 bases, leaving 11 bases between them. Germline V CDR1 and CDR2: SGDLS, YYNGEE. The CDR3 protein is CASSEWGGQPQHF. CDR3 sequence (DNA): TGTGCCAGCAGCGAATGGGGCGGCCAGCCCCAGCATTTT.

This clone was seen a single time. The chain recombines TRBV3-1 (or the pseudogene TRBV3-2) with TRBJ2-7, with 9 nucleotides matching TRBD1. CDR1 and CDR2 (germline): LGHDT, YNNKEL (reference sequence). Trimming took 1 base from V and 1 from J; bases not matched to a gene: 2. The CDR3 extends over 15 amino acids. In DNA form, the CDR3 reads TGTGCCAGCAGCCAAGGGGGACAGGGATCCTACGAGCAGTACTTC. Amino acid sequence: CASSQGGQGSYEQYF.

The rearrangement links TRBV29-1 to TRBJ1-2; tentative D call: TRBD1 (5 bases). V dropped 1 base and J dropped 5 bases, with 8 bases sitting between them. The germline CDR1 and CDR2 sequences are SQVTM and ANQGSEA. This CDR3 spans 12 amino acids. The CDR3 sequence is CSVEGQGYGYTF. The CDR3, as DNA: TGCAGCGTTGAAGGTCAGGGTTATGGCTACACCTTC.

The chain combines TRBV5-6 with TRBJ1-6; weak D call: TRBD1 (6 bases). Germline V gives CDR1 SGHDT, CDR2 YYEEEE. V was cut by 3 bases and J by 5 bases, with 9 bases left in between. The CDR3 runs to 14 residues. In DNA form, the CDR3 reads TGTGCCAGCAGCTCCTGGACAGATAATTCACCCCTCCACTTT. It yields the protein CASSSWTDNSPLHF.

J is TRBJ2-1 and V is TRBV10-2; maybe TRBD2 (11 bases). V lost 5 bases and J 0 bases, leaving 32 bases between the germline ends. Germline values: CDR1 WSHSY, CDR2 SAAADI. The CDR3 loop spans 22 amino acids. The DNA of the CDR3 is TGCGCCAGCAGTACCGGGACAGGGGTGACTAGCGGGAAGGGGGCCTCCTACAATGAGCAGTTCTTC. Translated: CASSTGTGVTSGKGASYNEQFF.

This clone was recorded once. J is TRBJ2-7 and V is TRBV11-2; perhaps TRBD1 as D (6 bases). V was shortened by 3 bases and J by 0 bases, with 15 bases between the two germline ends. The CDR3 spans 16 residues. The germline gives CDR1 SGHAT, CDR2 FQNNGV. CDR3 region: CASSFARQVPSYEQYF. In DNA form, the CDR3 reads TGTGCCAGCAGCTTTGCCCGACAGGTCCCCTCCTACGAGCAGTACTTC.

V usage is TRBV19 and J usage is TRBJ1-1; 7 nucleotides line up with TRBD1. Germline V CDR1 and CDR2: LNHDA, SQIVND (reference sequence). The CDR3 spans 14 residues. The ends lost 4 bases at V and 0 bases at J; junction bases unmatched: 2. The chain's CDR3 is CASSRGQLNTEAFF. Here the CDR3 DNA reads TGTGCCAGTAGTAGGGGACAGCTGAACACTGAAGCTTTCTTT.

V and J are TRBV30 and TRBJ2-1; 8 nucleotides line up with TRBD2. The CDR3 totals 16 residues. With 0 bases clipped from V and 8 bases from J, the junction kept 12 bases outside the gene matches. CDR1 is GTSNPN and CDR2 is SVGIG in the germline V gene (reference sequence). The CDR3 spells CAWSVVQRELKDEQFF. The CDR3 DNA reads TGTGCCTGGAGTGTAGTCCAGCGGGAGTTGAAAGATGAGCAGTTCTTC.

The rearrangement uses TRBV11-2 and TRBJ2-7; no clear D gene. The CDR3 consists of 12 residues. Germline CDR1 reads SGHAT; CDR2 reads FQNNGV. Trimming took 0 bases from V and 7 from J, leaving 7 bases between them. This CDR3 reads CASSLDMREQYF. In DNA, the CDR3 is TGTGCCAGCAGCTTAGATATGAGAGAGCAGTACTTC.

The rearrangement links TRBV11-2 to TRBJ1-4, with a tentative D call TRBD1 (6 bases). Germline V gene data show CDR1 as SGHAT and CDR2 as FQNNGV. CDR3 length: 18 amino acids. V was clipped by 1 base and J by 6 bases, with 21 bases between them. Here the CDR3 reads CASSLVGDWGGADEKLFF. The CDR3 bases are TGTGCCAGCAGCTTAGTTGGTGATTGGGGGGGCGCCGATGAAAAACTGTTTTTT.

This clone was recorded a few times. The chain links TRBV3-1 (or the pseudogene TRBV3-2) to TRBJ2-3; D may be TRBD2 (6 bases). The V gene lost 4 bases and the J gene lost 2 bases, with 16 bases spanning the gap. The CDR3 has 16 amino acids. CDR1 is LGHDT and CDR2 is YNNKEL in the germline V gene (reference sequence). CDR3 coding DNA: TGTGCCAGCAGCCTTCAAGGCGGGACCAACACAGATACGCAGTATTTT. It is translated as CASSLQGGTNTDTQYF.

J is TRBJ2-1 and V is TRBV9, with D unresolved. V was trimmed by 0 bases and J by 5 bases, leaving 9 bases between them. Germline V lookup: CDR1 SGDLS, CDR2 YYNGEE. The CDR3 covers 14 residues. DNA for the CDR3: TGTGCCAGCAGCGTAGGACTCCAAAACAATGAGCAGTTCTTC. Its translation is CASSVGLQNNEQFF.

V usage is TRBV19 and J usage is TRBJ1-4; the D is unclear. V was clipped by 6 bases and J by 0 bases, with 11 bases between them. The CDR3 loop spans 15 amino acids. Germline values: CDR1 LNHDA, CDR2 SQIVND (reference sequence). The CDR3 region is CASRTRPATNEKLFF. CDR3 bases: TGTGCCAGTAGGACAAGGCCTGCAACTAATGAAAAACTGTTTTTT.